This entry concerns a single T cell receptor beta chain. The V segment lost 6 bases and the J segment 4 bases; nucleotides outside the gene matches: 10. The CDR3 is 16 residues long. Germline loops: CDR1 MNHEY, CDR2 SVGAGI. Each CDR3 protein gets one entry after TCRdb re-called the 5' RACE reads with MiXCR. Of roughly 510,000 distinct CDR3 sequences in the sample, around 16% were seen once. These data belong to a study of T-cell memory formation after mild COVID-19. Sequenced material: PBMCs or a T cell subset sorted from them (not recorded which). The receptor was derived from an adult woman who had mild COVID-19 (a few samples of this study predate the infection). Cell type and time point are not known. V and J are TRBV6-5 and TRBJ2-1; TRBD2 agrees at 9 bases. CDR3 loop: CASSYSGSKGYNEQFF. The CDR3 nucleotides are TGTGCCAGCAGCTATAGCGGGAGTAAGGGTTACAATGAGCAGTTCTTC.